This T cell receptor beta chain was recorded in a study of blood T cell repertoires in COVID-19. Study-wide background: The cDNA or gDNA used as material had been derived from T cells, B-cell-depleted T cells, or PBMCs.

CDR3 size: 20 residues. The germline V gene has CDR1 LGHNA and CDR2 YNFKEQ. V was pared by 4 bases and J by 0 bases, with 16 bases of the junction left unmatched. Sequenced by immunoSEQ multiplex PCR; TCRdb stores in-frame clones only, minus some. The sample has 120,000 or so clones, 72% seen once. The sequence came from a woman aged 55-69 years with acute or convalescent COVID-19. Sample: peripheral blood. The genes are TRBV4-2 and TRBJ2-1, with 9 bases fitting TRBD2. For the CDR3, the DNA is TGTGCCAGCAGCCTAGTAGTCAATAGCGGGGGCCGGAGCTCCTACAATGAGCAGTTCTTC. This translates into CASSLVVNSGGRSSYNEQFF.